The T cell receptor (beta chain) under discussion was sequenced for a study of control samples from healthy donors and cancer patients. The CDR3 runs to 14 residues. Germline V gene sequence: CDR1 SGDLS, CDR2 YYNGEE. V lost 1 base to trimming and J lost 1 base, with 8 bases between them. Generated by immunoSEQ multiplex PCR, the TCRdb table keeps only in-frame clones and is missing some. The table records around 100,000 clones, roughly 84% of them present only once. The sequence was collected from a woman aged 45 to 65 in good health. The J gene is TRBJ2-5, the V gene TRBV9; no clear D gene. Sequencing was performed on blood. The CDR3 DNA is TGTGCCAGCAGCGTAAGACCGAGCCAAGAGACCCAGTACTTC. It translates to CASSVRPSQETQYF.